This T cell receptor beta chain was captured in a study of cytomegalovirus exposure and HLA in healthy donors. General study findings and limits: The number of N-insertions in an Asian-associated ancestry cluster was reportedly below the 666-donor mean in a later analysis. Across donors, presence/absence analyses took sequencing depth to be roughly uniform.

The J segment lost 8 bases and the V segment lost 4 bases, leaving 5 bases of the junction unmatched. This CDR3 is 15 amino acids long. Germline CDR1 is SGDLS and CDR2 is YYNGEE. Likely unrecorded immune exposures existed in these nominally healthy donors. Worth noting for this clone: What it binds is unknown.

It was with 60 Vbeta and 13 Jbeta primers that the PCR ran. The table came from immunoSEQ multiplex PCR; TCRdb's copy has only in-frame clones and leaves some out. The sample holds under 200,000 clones, around 83% seen once. Sequenced material: PBMCs. The origin of this receptor is a girl aged 2 to 10 in good health and CMV-seropositive. The rearrangement links TRBV9 to TRBJ2-1, with 14 bases that match TRBD2. The CDR3 DNA follows: TGTGCCAGCAGCCCGACTAGCGGGAGGGCCTATGAGCAGTTCTTC. It specifies CASSPTSGRAYEQFF.